This TCR beta chain was obtained from a study of monozygotic twins with cystic fibrosis. At the level of the study: Library input was three micrograms of fragmented DNA, with approximately 16 PCR cycles. Study-level points and caveats: Age, concordance and disease severity did not associate with shared CDR3 numbers.

This clone showed up just a few times. Its cognate antigen is unknown. Clones were sequenced by immunoSEQ multiplex PCR, and TCRdb holds only the in-frame ones, with some missing. The table includes 7,000 to 9,500 clones, over 85% detected once. Sequenced material: blood. The TCR comes from a boy between 2 and 10 years old with cystic fibrosis.

The CDR3 DNA is TGTGCCAGCAGCCGGCAGGGGGATACGCAGTATTTT. It yields the protein CASSRQGDTQYF. This rearrangement joins TRBV5-4 to TRBJ2-3; D is possibly TRBD1 (6 bases). The CDR3 sequence is 12 residues long. Germline V lookup: CDR1 SGHNT, CDR2 YYREEE (reference sequence). The ends were cut back, 4 bases at V and 6 bases at J, with 9 bases in the middle. Looking up the rest from reference TRBV5-4 and TRBJ2-3 gives the full variable domain: ETGVTQSPTHLIKTRGQQVTLRCSSQSGHNTVSWYQQALGQGPQFIFQYYREEENGRGNFPPRFSGLQFPNYSSELNVNALELDDSALYLCASSRQGDTQYFGPGTRLTVL.